A selection of T cell receptor beta chains follows, all from one sample in a study of blood T cell repertoires in COVID-19. The protocol was immunoSEQ multiplex PCR, while the TCRdb copy is restricted to in-frame clones and leaves out a portion. Of some 380,000 clones in the sample, over 65% are singletons; the top ten hold 0.85% to 1.2%. The material sequenced was peripheral blood. Source of these receptors: a human donor with acute or convalescent COVID-19. The donor label of this sample is uncertain. Each CDR3 is given with its conserved first and last residue. D genes are given only for firm matches. Where a row states a size, it is once, few, many or the class of an expanded clone; other rows omit it.

DNA: TGTGCCAGCAGTGACGACAGGGACAGCAATCAGCCCCAGCATTTT; CDR3: CASSDDRDSNQPQHF; size: .; V: TRBV2; J: TRBJ1-5; D: TRBD1
DNA: TGCGCCAGCAGCTTCGGGGGGGGCCGGGTGCAGTTCTTC; CDR3: CASSFGGGRVQFF; size: .; V: TRBV5-1; J: TRBJ2-1; D: TRBD2
DNA: TGTGCCAGCCTAAAAGGGGCTTATACTGAAGCTTTCTTT; CDR3: CASLKGAYTEAFF; size: .; V: TRBV11-2; J: TRBJ1-1; D: .
DNA: TGTGCCAGCGGGGGGTCACAACGCACAGATACGCAGTATTTT; CDR3: CASGGSQRTDTQYF; size: few; V: TRBV2; J: TRBJ2-3; D: .
DNA: TGTGCCAGCACCAAATTTGGGACTCCCCGGGGCTACGAGCAGTACTTC; CDR3: CASTKFGTPRGYEQYF; size: .; V: TRBV4-2; J: TRBJ2-7; D: .
DNA: TGTGCCAGCAGCCAAGTCGCGCAGGTCGAAGAGACCCAGTACTTC; CDR3: CASSQVAQVEETQYF; size: once; V: TRBV4-2; J: TRBJ2-5; D: .
DNA: TGTGCCAGCACGGGGGGGCGAGTGCAGCCCCAGCATTTT; CDR3: CASTGGRVQPQHF; size: .; V: TRBV6-5; J: TRBJ1-5; D: .
DNA: TGTGCCAGCAGTGACGTGGGGCTTTATAATTCACCCCTCCACTTT; CDR3: CASSDVGLYNSPLHF; size: few; V: TRBV6-1; J: TRBJ1-6; D: .
DNA: TGTGCCAGCAGCCCTAAGAGGAGTTCGACGACCCAGTACTTC; CDR3: CASSPKRSSTTQYF; size: few; V: TRBV14; J: TRBJ2-5; D: .
DNA: TGCGCCAGCAGCTTGACCGCCGGGACAGGGATTAATGAGCAGTTCTTC; CDR3: CASSLTAGTGINEQFF; size: .; V: TRBV5-1; J: TRBJ2-1; D: TRBD1
DNA: TGTGCCAGCAGCCGAGGACTAGATGGATACACCGGGGAGCTGTTTTTT; CDR3: CASSRGLDGYTGELFF; size: .; V: TRBV5-6; J: TRBJ2-2; D: TRBD2
DNA: TGCGCCAGCAGCCAAGGCATAGGGGGCGGCCGCGGCTACACCTTC; CDR3: CASSQGIGGGRGYTF; size: .; V: TRBV4-1; J: TRBJ1-2; D: TRBD1
DNA: TGTGCCAGCAGCTTAGGACTAGCGGGGACCTACGAGCAGTACTTC; CDR3: CASSLGLAGTYEQYF; size: .; V: TRBV11-2; J: TRBJ2-7; D: TRBD2
DNA: TGTGCCATCAGCGGCGGGGATTATGGCTACACCTTC; CDR3: CAISGGDYGYTF; size: .; V: TRBV10-3; J: TRBJ1-2; D: .
DNA: TGTGCCAGTAGTACGACGAGGCAGGCCGGGAGTTATGGCTACACCTTC; CDR3: CASSTTRQAGSYGYTF; size: once; V: TRBV19; J: TRBJ1-2; D: .
DNA: TGTGCCTGGAGCCTCGGGACTCTCTCTGGAAACACCATATATTTT; CDR3: CAWSLGTLSGNTIYF; size: .; V: TRBV30; J: TRBJ1-3; D: .
DNA: TGTGCCAGCAGTTACTCGATGAGCGGGGCCAATGAGCAGTTCTTC; CDR3: CASSYSMSGANEQFF; size: .; V: TRBV6-6; J: TRBJ2-1; D: TRBD2
DNA: TGTGCCAGCAGCCCCGTAATCGGGACAGGGTTCTATGGCTACACCTTC; CDR3: CASSPVIGTGFYGYTF; size: .; V: TRBV7-9; J: TRBJ1-2; D: TRBD1
DNA: TGTGCCAGCAGCTTAGTCGGGACAGGTAGGGATCAGCCCCAGCATTTT; CDR3: CASSLVGTGRDQPQHF; size: .; V: TRBV7-2; J: TRBJ1-5; D: TRBD1
DNA: TGTGCCAGTAGCACAGGGGGCATAGATACGCAGTATTTT; CDR3: CASSTGGIDTQYF; size: once; V: TRBV19; J: TRBJ2-3; D: TRBD1
DNA: TGTGCCAGCTCACCACCGTCGGCAGGGGGTTCCTATGGCTACACCTTC; CDR3: CASSPPSAGGSYGYTF; size: .; V: TRBV18; J: TRBJ1-2; D: TRBD1
DNA: TGTGCCAGCAGCCAGGGCAGCATGAGCTCCTACGAGCAGTACTTC; CDR3: CASSQGSMSSYEQYF; size: .; V: TRBV5-4; J: TRBJ2-7; D: .
DNA: TGTGCCTGGAGTGTCCGAGACAGGTACTACAATGAGCAGTTCTTC; CDR3: CAWSVRDRYYNEQFF; size: .; V: TRBV30; J: TRBJ2-1; D: .
DNA: TGTGCCAGCAGCTTCGACAGGCGCTCCTACAATGAGCAGTTCTTC; CDR3: CASSFDRRSYNEQFF; size: .; V: TRBV7-9; J: TRBJ2-1; D: .
DNA: TGTGCCAGCAGCTCCCCCCGAGGATCGAGTGAAGCTTTCTTT; CDR3: CASSSPRGSSEAFF; size: .; V: TRBV7-9; J: TRBJ1-1; D: .
DNA: TGTGCCAGCAGCCTACATGGAACCACAGGGCGTGGGGAAAAACTGTTTTTT; CDR3: CASSLHGTTGRGEKLFF; size: once; V: TRBV5-6; J: TRBJ1-4; D: .
DNA: TGCGCCAGCAGCTTGACTAGCGGGAGCCCCGGGGAGCTGTTTTTT; CDR3: CASSLTSGSPGELFF; size: .; V: TRBV5-1; J: TRBJ2-2; D: TRBD2
DNA: TGTGCTAGTGGTTCGCCTCGGAGTTTGCAGTATTTT; CDR3: CASGSPRSLQYF; size: .; V: TRBV12-5; J: TRBJ2-3; D: .
DNA: TGTGCCTGGAGTATCAACAGGGGTGGCTTTTCACCCCTCCACTTT; CDR3: CAWSINRGGFSPLHF; size: .; V: TRBV30; J: TRBJ1-6; D: TRBD1
DNA: TGTGCCAGCACTTCTCCGACAGGGTATTCACCCCTCCACTTT; CDR3: CASTSPTGYSPLHF; size: .; V: TRBV6-5; J: TRBJ1-6; D: TRBD1
DNA: TGTGCCAGCAGCGAACAGGGAGGCTATGGCTACACCTTC; CDR3: CASSEQGGYGYTF; size: once; V: TRBV2; J: TRBJ1-2; D: .
DNA: TGCGCCAGCCGCGGTTTCGCGAACACCGGGGAGCTGTTTTTT; CDR3: CASRGFANTGELFF; size: .; V: TRBV5-1; J: TRBJ2-2; D: .
DNA: TGTGCCAGCAGCTTAGGTTCAGGGGGCTCCTACAATGAGCAGTTCTTC; CDR3: CASSLGSGGSYNEQFF; size: few; V: TRBV7-2; J: TRBJ2-1; D: TRBD1
DNA: TGTGCCAGCAGTTTATCGGGGACAATAAATTCACCCCTCCACTTT; CDR3: CASSLSGTINSPLHF; size: once; V: TRBV27; J: TRBJ1-6; D: .
DNA: TGTGCCACCAGCATGAGGAATGAGCAGTTCTTC; CDR3: CATSMRNEQFF; size: .; V: TRBV15; J: TRBJ2-1; D: .
DNA: TGTGCCAGCAGTCCATATGGACAGGGAGCTAACTATGGCTACACCTTC; CDR3: CASSPYGQGANYGYTF; size: once; V: TRBV28; J: TRBJ1-2; D: TRBD1
DNA: TGTGCCAGCAGCACACCTGGACAGGGGGGAAACACCATATATTTT; CDR3: CASSTPGQGGNTIYF; size: .; V: TRBV14; J: TRBJ1-3; D: TRBD1
DNA: TGCGCCAGCAGCTTGGAATTGCGGGACACTGAAGCTTTCTTT; CDR3: CASSLELRDTEAFF; size: .; V: TRBV5-1; J: TRBJ1-1; D: .
DNA: TGTGCCAGCCGCCTATTTGGACAGCTGAACACTGAAGCTTTCTTT; CDR3: CASRLFGQLNTEAFF; size: .; V: TRBV27; J: TRBJ1-1; D: .
DNA: TGCGCCAGCAGCTTGGATTGGGGAGAAGTCTATGGCTACACCTTC; CDR3: CASSLDWGEVYGYTF; size: many; V: TRBV5-1; J: TRBJ1-2; D: .
DNA: TGTGCCAGCAGTTTTCCCCGGACAGGGGGCACTGAAGCTTTCTTT; CDR3: CASSFPRTGGTEAFF; size: .; V: TRBV28; J: TRBJ1-1; D: TRBD1
DNA: TGTGCCAGCAGCTCATCCGGGACTGGGAGCACAGATACGCAGTATTTT; CDR3: CASSSSGTGSTDTQYF; size: .; V: TRBV7-9; J: TRBJ2-3; D: .
DNA: TGTGCCAGCAGATCCGGGGGGACCTCTGGAAACACCATATATTTT; CDR3: CASRSGGTSGNTIYF; size: .; V: TRBV6-5; J: TRBJ1-3; D: .
DNA: TGTGCCAGCAGTGAAGTCGACAGGCCACACTATGGCTACACCTTC; CDR3: CASSEVDRPHYGYTF; size: few; V: TRBV6-1; J: TRBJ1-2; D: .
DNA: TGTGCCATCAGCCCGCCCGTGACACCTAACTATGGCTACACCTTC; CDR3: CAISPPVTPNYGYTF; size: .; V: TRBV10-3; J: TRBJ1-2; D: .
DNA: TGTGCCAGTAGTGAGGGCAGGGGCTATGGCTACACCTTC; CDR3: CASSEGRGYGYTF; size: once; V: TRBV19; J: TRBJ1-2; D: .
DNA: TGCGCCAGCAGCTGGGGGACAGGTCGGGTGAACACTGAAGCTTTCTTT; CDR3: CASSWGTGRVNTEAFF; size: .; V: TRBV5-1; J: TRBJ1-1; D: TRBD1
DNA: TGTGCCAGCATTCCGGACAGGGGATACAATGAGCAGTTCTTC; CDR3: CASIPDRGYNEQFF; size: .; V: TRBV6-5; J: TRBJ2-1; D: TRBD1
DNA: TGTGCCAGCTCACCGCAAAATACAGGGCGCTCGTCCGAGCAGTACTTC; CDR3: CASSPQNTGRSSEQYF; size: .; V: TRBV18; J: TRBJ2-7; D: .